Following are 23 T cell receptor beta chains from one sample sequenced in a study of cytomegalovirus exposure and HLA in healthy donors. Primers: 60 Vbeta forward and 13 Jbeta reverse. The data were produced by immunoSEQ multiplex PCR, yet TCRdb's version contains in-frame clones alone and is incomplete. The sample shows roughly 150,000 clones, about four fifths of them seen only once. The sequencing sample was made of PBMCs. These receptors all stem from a woman in her thirties or forties in good health and CMV-seropositive.

The gene calls are TRBV25-1 and TRBJ2-3; TRBD2 matches at 9 bases. The CDR3 consists of 14 residues. V was clipped by 8 bases and J by 3 bases; unmatched bases: 6. Germline assignment: CDR1 MGHDK and CDR2 SYGVNS. CDR3 sequence: CASSIAGVTDTQYF. Here the CDR3 DNA reads TGTGCCAGCTCGATAGCGGGAGTGACAGATACGCAGTATTTT.

The gene calls are TRBV7-9 and TRBJ2-1, with TRBD2 as a possible D gene (5 bases). The CDR3 runs 15 residues. Germline V CDR1 and CDR2: SEHNR, FQNEAQ (reference sequence). The V gene lost 1 base and the J gene lost 4 bases, with 11 bases spanning the gap. The CDR3: CASSLEGATYNEQFF. The CDR3 DNA sequence: TGTGCCAGCAGCTTAGAGGGAGCCACATACAATGAGCAGTTCTTC.

V is TRBV19 and J is TRBJ2-3; TRBD1 matches at 8 bases. The ends lost 6 bases at V and 4 bases at J; junction bases unmatched: 6. The CDR3 loop spans 14 amino acids. The germline V gene encodes CDR1 LNHDA and CDR2 SQIVND (reference sequence). The CDR3 nucleotides read TGTGCCAGTAGAACGACAGGGGAGGCAGATACGCAGTATTTT. It yields the protein CASRTTGEADTQYF.

This clone is a singleton in its sample. The genes are TRBV6-1 and TRBJ2-5; maybe TRBD2 (6 bases). The J call may not be correct, given that the DNA end is closer to TRBJ2-7. The CDR3 sequence is 14 residues long. Germline-derived CDR1 and CDR2 are MNHNS and SASEGT. The CDR3 reads CASSEAPEGREQYF. CDR3 bases: TGTGCCAGCAGTGAAGCCCCGGAGGGGCGCGAGCAGTACTTC.

The V call is TRBV5-1, the J call TRBJ1-4; D is possibly TRBD1 (6 bases). V lost 0 bases and J lost 3, with 12 bases in between. Germline CDR1 and CDR2: SGHRS and YFSETQ. The CDR3 contains 16 residues. For the CDR3, the DNA is TGCGCCAGCAGCTTGGGAGGGACAAGCCCTAATGAAAAACTGTTTTTT. Its translation: CASSLGGTSPNEKLFF.

This CDR3 is CSVDRDRGAETQYF. CDR3 bases: TGCAGCGTGGACCGGGACAGGGGGGCGGAGACCCAGTACTTC. This chain connects TRBV29-1 to TRBJ2-5; 11 bases are shared with TRBD1. The CDR3 has 14 residues. Per germline, CDR1 SQVTM and CDR2 ANQGSEA. Unmatched junction bases numbered 8, after V lost 6 bases and J lost 5 bases.

The chain uses TRBV15 and TRBJ2-3; the match to TRBD2 covers 10 bases. CDR3 length: 18 amino acids. V was clipped by 2 bases and J by 0 bases; unmatched bases: 8. CDR1 and CDR2 from the germline V gene are LNHNV and YYDKDF (reference sequence). CDR3: CATSRPGGLAVSTDTQYF. As DNA, the CDR3 is TGTGCCACCAGCAGACCGGGAGGACTAGCGGTTAGCACAGATACGCAGTATTTT.

J is TRBJ2-1 and V is TRBV6-5, with 7 positions matching TRBD2. V gave up 4 bases and J gave up 2 bases; unmatched junction bases: 5. The CDR3 totals 15 residues. Looked up from germline, CDR1 is MNHEY and CDR2 is SVGAGI. CDR3 DNA: TGTGCCAGCAGTTTAGGCGGGAGCCCCTACAATGAGCAGTTCTTC. Translation gives CASSLGGSPYNEQFF.

The rearrangement joins TRBV4-2 to TRBJ2-5; 7 positions match TRBD1. V gave up 2 bases and J gave up 5 bases; unmatched junction bases: 5. CDR3 length: 14 residues. Germline CDR1 reads LGHNA; CDR2 reads YNFKEQ. CDR3 sequence: CASSQLDRPETQYF. CDR3 coding DNA: TGTGCCAGCAGCCAACTGGACAGGCCGGAGACCCAGTACTTC.

The genes are TRBV6-5 and TRBJ2-3, with TRBD1 as a possible D gene (5 bases). This CDR3 has 15 residues. Trimming shortened V by 5 bases and J by 2 bases, and 14 bases separated the two germline ends. CDR1 and CDR2 (germline): MNHEY, SVGAGI. The CDR3 loop is CASSGKGIHTDTQYF. CDR3 nucleotides: TGTGCCAGCAGTGGGAAGGGGATACACACAGATACGCAGTATTTT.

CDR3 residues: CAWSSSVYNSPLHF. CDR3 DNA: TGTGCCTGGAGTTCCTCAGTCTATAATTCACCCCTCCACTTT. This sequence joins TRBV30 and TRBJ1-6; D gene unclear. The germline V and J ends were trimmed by 2 bases and 3 bases, with 8 bases remaining between them. The CDR3 sequence is 14 residues long. Per the germline V gene, CDR1 is GTSNPN and CDR2 is SVGIG (reference sequence). The full variable domain, its missing parts supplied by reference TRBV30 and TRBJ1-6, is SQTIHQWPATLVQPVGSPLSLECTVEGTSNPNLYWYRQAAGRGLQLLFYSVGIGQISSEVPQNLSASRPQDRQFILSSKKLLLSDSGFYLCAWSSSVYNSPLHFGNGTRLTVT.

In DNA, the CDR3 is TGTGCCAGCAGAGGAAACAGGGTCCAAGAGACCCAGTACTTC. It is translated as CASRGNRVQETQYF. The chain links TRBV6-1 to TRBJ2-5, with TRBD1 as a possible D gene (6 bases). This CDR3 comprises 14 residues. CDR1 and CDR2 (germline): MNHNS, SASEGT. Deletions cut 6 bases from V and 1 base from J, with 12 bases between.

The chain recombines TRBV5-4 with TRBJ2-3; D is possibly TRBD2 (6 bases). With 3 bases removed from V and 3 bases from J, the gap between germline ends came to 14 bases. This CDR3 comprises 15 residues. Looked up from germline, CDR1 is SGHNT and CDR2 is YYREEE (reference sequence). The CDR3 protein is CASSSPASATDTQYF. The CDR3 region has the DNA TGTGCCAGCAGCTCCCCCGCTAGCGCGACAGATACGCAGTATTTT.

This rearrangement joins TRBV7-9 to TRBJ1-4; TRBD1 matches 7 bases. Germline CDR1 SEHNR, CDR2 FQNEAQ (reference sequence). This CDR3 is built from 19 residues. The V and J ends lost 5 bases and 3 bases, in that order; junction bases with no gene match: 18. CDR3 amino acids: CASSVTDRDVEDANEKLFF. The CDR3, as DNA: TGTGCCAGCAGCGTTACCGACAGGGATGTGGAGGATGCTAATGAAAAACTGTTTTTT. The full variable domain, its missing parts supplied by reference TRBV7-9 and TRBJ1-4, is DTGVSQNPRHKITKRGQNVTFRCDPISEHNRLYWYRQTLGQGPEFLTYFQNEAQLEKSRLLSDRFSAERPKGSFSTLEIQRTEQGDSAMYLCASSVTDRDVEDANEKLFFGSGTQLSVL.

The rearrangement joins TRBV15 to TRBJ2-3; D perhaps matches TRBD1 (5 bases). The CDR3 is made up of 15 amino acids. CDR1 and CDR2 from the germline V gene are LNHNV and YYDKDF (reference sequence). The V end was cut by 4 bases, the J end by 5 bases, with 16 bases between. The CDR3 is CATSTDRVRGDTQYF. CDR3 DNA sequence: TGTGCCACCAGCACTGACAGAGTTCGCGGAGATACGCAGTATTTT.

V and J are TRBV11-2 and TRBJ2-7, with D tentatively TRBD1 (5 bases). The CDR3 spans 14 residues. V lost 3 bases to trimming and J lost 0 bases, with 9 bases between them. Germline CDR1 reads SGHAT; CDR2 reads FQNNGV. The chain's CDR3 is CASSFQRGSYEQYF. Here the CDR3 DNA reads TGTGCCAGCAGCTTCCAAAGGGGCTCCTACGAGCAGTACTTC.

This clone was observed a handful of times. V is TRBV6-5 and J is TRBJ1-1, with D perhaps matching TRBD1 (6 bases). Deletions cut 2 bases from V and 3 bases from J, with 13 bases between. Germline V gives CDR1 MNHEY, CDR2 SVGAGI. The CDR3 is made up of 15 amino acids. In nucleotides, the CDR3 is TGTGCCAGCAGTTACCGACCCCAGGGGCACACTGAAGCTTTCTTT. Amino acid sequence: CASSYRPQGHTEAFF.

This clone came up a few times. The rearrangement uses TRBV5-6 and TRBJ2-4; perhaps TRBD2 as D (5 bases). V lost 4 bases and J 2 bases, leaving 10 bases between the germline ends. The CDR3 consists of 14 residues. The germline V gene has CDR1 SGHDT and CDR2 YYEEEE. CDR3 sequence reads: CASSPGFPKNIQYF. DNA of the CDR3: TGTGCCAGCAGCCCGGGGTTTCCCAAAAACATTCAGTACTTC.

The J gene is TRBJ2-7, the V gene TRBV28, with D maybe TRBD1 (6 bases). The CDR3 is made up of 17 amino acids. The germline V and J ends were trimmed by 3 bases and 0 bases, with 18 bases remaining between them. CDR1 is MDHEN, CDR2 SYDVKM, per germline. The CDR3 spells CASSFPSTGPPSYEQYF. CDR3 DNA: TGTGCCAGCAGTTTTCCTTCGACAGGCCCCCCCTCCTACGAGCAGTACTTC. Supplemented by reference TRBV28 and TRBJ2-7, the full variable domain reads DVKVTQSSRYLVKRTGEKVFLECVQDMDHENMFWYRQDPGLGLRLIYFSYDVKMKEKGDIPEGYSVSREKKERFSLILESASTNQTSMYLCASSFPSTGPPSYEQYFGPGTRLTVT.

The V gene is TRBV5-1, the J gene TRBJ2-7; no definite D call. The length of the CDR3 is 12 residues. V was cut by 4 bases and J by 7 bases, with 12 bases left in between. Germline CDR1 SGHRS, CDR2 YFSETQ. DNA of the CDR3: TGCGCCAGCAGCGGAGAAGAACCAGAGCAGTACTTC. Protein: CASSGEEPEQYF.

This chain connects TRBV18 to TRBJ2-3; 7 bases fit TRBD1. Germline values: CDR1 KGHSH, CDR2 LQKENI. The CDR3 spans 13 residues. J lost 4 bases, V lost 4 bases, and 2 bases had no gene match. CDR3 nucleotides: TGTGCCAGCTCACGGGGGACAGCAGATACGCAGTATTTT. This encodes CASSRGTADTQYF.

The gene calls are TRBV27 and TRBJ1-2; D gene uncertain. In germline, CDR1 is MNHEY, CDR2 SMNVEV (reference sequence). The CDR3 spans 13 residues. The V and J ends lost 4 bases and 0 bases respectively, with 6 bases between them. The CDR3 nucleotides are TGTGCCAGCAGTTATTCAGCTAACTATGGCTACACCTTC. Translation gives CASSYSANYGYTF.

V is TRBV5-1 and J is TRBJ2-7; D ambiguous. Germline CDR1 reads SGHRS; CDR2 reads YFSETQ. This CDR3 has 12 amino acids. Trimming cost V 4 bases and J 3 bases, with 8 bases left between them. The CDR3 sequence is CASSAVGYEQYF. The CDR3 DNA follows: TGCGCCAGCAGCGCCGTCGGCTACGAGCAGTACTTC.